The next 5 T cell receptor beta chains were all read from a single sample in a study of spatial heterogeneity in lung cancer. TCRdb passed the 5' RACE reads through MiXCR, listing each CDR3 protein once. Seen here are about 13,000 distinct CDR3 sequences, roughly 5.2% observed once, and the top ten hold 35% to 45%. Time point meaning: sample taken at primary tumor resection. No cells were sorted before sequencing. The whole RNA sequenced was extracted from tumor, nontumor lung or frozen PBMC. The starting material was lung tumor tissue, obtained at surgery. Receptors were obtained from a human donor with early-stage non-small cell lung cancer.

At least ten counts were recorded for this clonotype. Since the library was made to target alpha chains, this beta chain is a stray read and its abundance is not meaningful. The chain carries TRBV6-2 or TRBV6-3 and TRBJ2-2; the D is unclear. Trimming pared 4 bases from V and 7 bases from J, leaving 13 bases between. CDR1 is MNHEY and CDR2 is SVGEGT in the germline V gene. CDR3 length equals 14 residues. This CDR3 reads CASSSPYEGGELFF. CDR3 DNA sequence: TGTGCCAGCAGTTCCCCCTATGAAGGCGGGGAGCTGTTTTTT.

On this clonotype: The library was prepared for alpha chains; this beta chain is a stray read, so its frequency means little. The chain joins TRBV12-3 or TRBV12-4 to TRBJ1-1, with D maybe TRBD1 (5 bases). The CDR3 extends over 14 amino acids. V gave up 4 bases and J gave up 2 bases, with 11 bases separating them. CDR3 in amino acids: CASSWRGLNTEAFF. Written as DNA, the CDR3 is TGTGCCAGCAGTTGGAGGGGACTTAACACTGAAGCTTTCTTT.

The table lists this clonotype with many counts. This beta chain represents an off-target read in a library built for alpha chains; its size is of limited meaning. This chain connects TRBV10-2 to TRBJ2-7; unclear D gene. From germline, CDR1 is WSHSY and CDR2 SAAADI. The germline V and J ends were trimmed by 5 bases and 1 base, with 9 bases remaining between them. The CDR3 length is 13 residues. This CDR3 reads CASSTAPSYEQYV. CDR3 coding DNA: TGCGCCAGCAGTACCGCCCCGTCCTACGAGCAGTACGTC.

This clonotype occurred many times. This beta chain slipped into a library made for alpha chains as a stray read, so its size is not meaningful. This chain connects TRBV20-1 to TRBJ2-1, with 10 bases lining up with TRBD2. This CDR3 spans 13 amino acids. The germline V gene encodes CDR1 DFQATT and CDR2 SNEGSKA (reference sequence). V lost 0 bases to trimming and J lost 14 bases; unmatched junction nucleotides: 7. CDR3 nucleotide sequence: TGCAGTGCTAGAGAGGCTAGCGGGAGTCGTAAGTTCTTC. Residues: CSAREASGSRKFF.

As to this clonotype: The library was prepared for alpha chains; this beta chain is a stray read, so its frequency means little. This rearrangement joins TRBV5-1 to TRBJ2-7; no clear D. The CDR3 has 12 amino acids. Germline loops: CDR1 SGHRS, CDR2 YFSETQ. V was pared by 5 bases and J by 2 bases, with 8 bases between. The CDR3 reads CASSIVPYEQYF. CDR3 sequence (DNA): TGCGCCAGCAGTATCGTTCCCTACGAGCAGTACTTC.